One sample yielded the 2 T cell receptor beta chains listed below, sequenced in a study of blood T cell repertoires in COVID-19. The method was immunoSEQ multiplex PCR; TCRdb's version includes in-frame clones alone and lacks a portion of them. The repertoire consists of about 160,000 clones, with about nine tenths occurring once and the leading ten covering about 3.9%. Sequencing was done on a sample of peripheral blood. These receptors all come from a woman in her 70s with acute or convalescent COVID-19.

The chain has TRBV28 and TRBJ1-6; 9 positions match TRBD1. Per germline, CDR1 MDHEN and CDR2 SYDVKM. After removal of 6 bases from V and 6 bases from J, the junction contained 12 bases not matched to a gene. The CDR3 runs 17 residues. CDR3 residues: CASSKTGGWYRNSPLHF. For the CDR3, the DNA is TGTGCCAGCAGCAAAACAGGGGGCTGGTATCGTAATTCACCCCTCCACTTT.

DNA of the CDR3: TGTGCCAGCAGCTCTACGACAGGATACTATGGCTACACCTTC. This translates into CASSSTTGYYGYTF. The chain joins TRBV6-5 to TRBJ1-2, with a tentative D call TRBD1 (6 bases). V was shortened by 6 bases and J by 3 bases, with 14 bases between the two germline ends. This CDR3 contains 14 residues. The germline V gene encodes CDR1 MNHEY and CDR2 SVGAGI.